Presented here are 30 T cell receptor beta chains from one specimen sequenced in a study of blood T cells in healthy people across ages. Alongside a J-beta primer mix, a sample-barcoded 5' primer served in a second PCR lasting about 7 to 11 cycles. TCRdb reprocessed the 5' RACE reads with MiXCR, giving one entry per CDR3 protein. The table lists around 870,000 distinct CDR3 sequences, roughly 26% of them singletons, with 17% in the top ten. Sequencing was done on a sample of blood. These receptor sequences come from an elderly woman in good health.

In this sample, this clonotype turned up a few times. At one boundary the junction diverges from the germline segment, which might be a read error. V usage is TRBV15 and J usage is TRBJ1-5; 7 bases are a match to TRBD1. Germline assignment: CDR1 LNHNV and CDR2 YYDKDF (reference sequence). The CDR3 covers 15 residues. The CDR3 coding sequence is TGTGCCACCAGCCGAGACAGGGCGGGCGGTCAGCCCCAGCATTTT. Protein sequence: CATSRDRAGGQPQHF. The full variable domain, rest sourced from reference TRBV15 and TRBJ1-5, is DAMVIQNPRYQVTQFGKPVTLSCSQTLNHNVMYWYQQKSSQAPKLLFHYYDKDFNNEADTPDNFQSRRPNTSFCFLDIRSPGLGDTAMYLCATSRDRAGGQPQHFGDGTRLSIL.

The V call is TRBV6-5, the J call TRBJ2-5, with D tentatively TRBD1 (5 bases). With the DNA end fitting TRBJ2-1 better, the J assignment may be wrong. The CDR3 is made up of 14 amino acids. Germline V gene lookup returns CDR1 MNHEY and CDR2 SVGAGI. CDR3 loop: CASKARAYQETQFF. The CDR3 coding sequence is TGTGCCAGCAAGGCCAGGGCGTACCAAGAGACCCAGTTCTTC.

A remark on this clonotype: One end of the junction fails to match germline, which may point to a read error. This chain links TRBV2 with TRBJ2-7; a weak D match, TRBD2 (6 bases). This CDR3 comprises 15 residues. The germline gives CDR1 SNHLY, CDR2 FYNNEI. The CDR3 DNA is TGTGCCGGCAGTGTTCGGGGGACCTCAGGCTACGAGCAGTACTTC. It encodes CAGSVRGTSGYEQYF.

This clonotype was counted a few times. This rearrangement joins TRBV6-5 to TRBJ1-6, with TRBD1 as a possible D gene (6 bases). Germline values: CDR1 MNHEY, CDR2 SVGAGI. The ends were cut back, 5 bases at V and 4 bases at J, with 12 bases in the middle. The CDR3 totals 15 residues. The DNA of the CDR3 is TGTGCCAGCAGTACCGACAGGAATTATAATTCACCCCTCCACTTT. This translates into CASSTDRNYNSPLHF.

This clonotype was seen ten or more times. V usage is TRBV11-2 and J usage is TRBJ2-3; TRBD1 matches 8 bases. The germline V gene encodes CDR1 SGHAT and CDR2 FQNNGV. Losses at the gene ends were 5 bases for V and 7 bases for J; bases not matched to a gene: 8. The CDR3 sequence is 14 residues long. CDR3 loop: CASSNRDRRHTQYF. The CDR3 coding sequence is TGTGCCAGCAGCAACCGGGACAGGCGCCATACGCAGTATTTT.

This clonotype has at least ten counts. The chain recombines TRBV7-9 with TRBJ2-3; 8 nucleotides line up with TRBD1. Trimming took 4 bases from V and 1 from J; bases not matched to a gene: 4. CDR3 size: 15 residues. Germline lookup yields CDR1 SEHNR and CDR2 FQNEAQ (reference sequence). The CDR3 reads CASSSRGLRTDTQYF. As DNA, the CDR3 is TGTGCCAGCAGCTCCAGGGGGCTCCGCACAGATACGCAGTATTTT.

This clonotype came up many times. The chain combines TRBV5-1 with TRBJ2-5, with a tentative D call TRBD2 (5 bases). V lost 0 bases and J lost 4, with 13 bases in between. The CDR3 contains 15 residues. Germline V gene lookup returns CDR1 SGHRS and CDR2 YFSETQ. The DNA for the CDR3 is TGCGCCAGCAGCTTGGACGGAAGTGAGGGAGAGACCCAGTACTTC. It encodes CASSLDGSEGETQYF.

This clonotype was counted ten times or more. The V call is TRBV4-2, the J call TRBJ2-1; tentative D call: TRBD1 (6 bases). CDR1 is LGHNA, CDR2 YNFKEQ, per germline. V dropped 7 bases and J dropped 3 bases, with 7 bases sitting between them. The CDR3 consists of 12 residues. The CDR3 nucleotides read TGTGCCAGCACAGGGGACTACAATGAGCAGTTCTTC. This sequence encodes CASTGDYNEQFF.

The table lists this clonotype with many counts. The chain has TRBV12-3 or TRBV12-4 and TRBJ2-4, with 9 bases matching TRBD2. The CDR3 is 14 residues long. The junction had 2 bases not matched to a gene; V was cut back by 3 bases and J by 5 bases. Written as DNA, the CDR3 is TGTGCCAGCAGTTTGGCGGGAGGGGAAAACATTCAGTACTTC. It specifies CASSLAGGENIQYF.

On this clonotype itself: A much bigger clone sits one base away, suggesting this may be a read error. The chain is built from TRBV11-3 and TRBJ2-5; D perhaps matches TRBD1 (6 bases). CDR1 is SGHNT and CDR2 is YENEEA in the germline V gene. There are 13 residues in the CDR3. The CDR3 protein is CACSLGALETQYF. The CDR3, as DNA: TGTGCCTGCAGCTTGGGGGCTTTGGAGACCCAGTACTTC.

Regarding this clonotype: A much bigger clone sits one base away, suggesting this may be a read error. The chain uses TRBV20-1 and TRBJ2-1; 7 bases line up with TRBD2. The DNA end lines up better with TRBJ2-7; the J call may be wrong. The CDR3 contains 18 residues. The germline V gene has CDR1 DFQATT and CDR2 SNEGSKA (reference sequence). The chain's CDR3 is CSARGGETGRSSYNEQYF. The CDR3, as DNA: TGCAGTGCTAGGGGGGGGGAAACCGGGAGGAGCTCCTACAATGAGCAGTACTTC.

In this sample, this clonotype turned up a few times. A much larger clonotype is one base distant, so this may be a read error. The chain links TRBV6-6 to TRBJ2-5, with 7 bases aligning to TRBD2. Germline V lookup: CDR1 MNHNY, CDR2 SVGAGI (reference sequence). This CDR3 region has 16 residues. In nucleotides, the CDR3 is TGTGCCAGCAGTTTCCGCGGGGAGGGGCCTCAAGAGGCCCAGTACTTC. It yields the protein CASSFRGEGPQEAQYF.

On this clonotype: A much larger clone differs from this one at a single base, so this may be a read error. The chain has TRBV4-2 and TRBJ2-3; TRBD1 matches 8 bases. The ends lost 5 bases at V and 7 bases at J; junction bases unmatched: 17. The germline V gene has CDR1 LGHNA and CDR2 YNFKEQ. The CDR3 sequence is 17 residues long. CDR3 sequence (DNA): TGTGCCAGCAGCTCACCCACTCCGGGACAGGAAGGCAATACGCAGTATTTT. Translating it yields CASSSPTPGQEGNTQYF.

This clonotype came up a few times. This chain's CDR3 is CASSKALWSLESRDRAYEQYF. CDR3 sequence (DNA): TGTGCCAGCAGCAAAGCGCTTTGGAGCCTTGAGTCCCGGGACAGGGCCTACGAGCAGTACTTC. The V call is TRBV21-1, the J call TRBJ2-7; TRBD1 reflects the table's D call only, with no check against the DNA. TRBV21-1 is a recognized pseudogene. This CDR3 contains 21 residues.

The table lists this clonotype with many counts. The chain has TRBV4-1 and TRBJ1-2, with D uncertain. The germline V gene encodes CDR1 MGHRA and CDR2 YSYEKL. This CDR3 has 13 amino acids. With 0 bases removed from V and 8 bases from J, the gap between germline ends came to 10 bases. As DNA, the CDR3 is TGCGCCAGCAGCCAAGATGATTTGGGAGGCTACACCTTC. Translation: CASSQDDLGGYTF.

The rearrangement links TRBV27 to TRBJ2-6; D uncertain. This CDR3 comprises 15 residues. Germline CDR1 and CDR2: MNHEY and SMNVEV (reference sequence). Between the trimmed V and J ends, which lost 7 bases and 0 bases, there was a span of 10 bases. The CDR3 reads CASKGCGSGANVLTF. The CDR3 DNA follows: TGTGCCAGCAAAGGTTGCGGCTCTGGGGCCAACGTCCTGACTTTC.

With regard to this clonotype: A single base separates this from a much larger clone, so it may be a read error. The V gene is TRBV6-2 or TRBV6-3, the J gene TRBJ2-5; the match to TRBD1 covers 7 bases. The CDR3 has 14 residues. V lost 5 bases, J lost 11 bases, and 14 bases stayed unmatched. Germline V gene lookup returns CDR1 MNHEY and CDR2 SVGEGT. CDR3 protein: CASSRKTGRNEQYF. CDR3 bases: TGTGCCAGCAGTCGGAAGACAGGGCGTAATGAGCAGTACTTC.

V and J are TRBV6-5 and TRBJ1-2; 8 bases line up with TRBD1. This CDR3 is built from 12 residues. V trimming: 6 bases; J trimming: 7 bases; junction bases outside the gene matches: 4. Germline values: CDR1 MNHEY, CDR2 SVGAGI. The CDR3 DNA is TGTGCCAGCAGGACCGGACAGGGTGGCTACACCTTC. This translates into CASRTGQGGYTF.

Of note for this clonotype: It may be a read error: a sequence one base away is much more abundant. The chain links TRBV20-1 to TRBJ2-1; 9 bases are shared with TRBD1. The J call may not be correct, given that the DNA end is closer to TRBJ2-7. This CDR3 region has 15 residues. Germline CDR1 and CDR2: DFQATT and SNEGSKA (reference sequence). CDR3 bases: TGCAGTGCACGACCGGGACAGGGTTTCTACAATGAGCAGTACTTC. Translated, it gives CSARPGQGFYNEQYF.

This clonotype has ten or more counts. This chain links TRBV24-1 with TRBJ2-1, with no clear D. Trimming shortened V by 3 bases and J by 0 bases, and 11 bases separated the two germline ends. Looked up from germline, CDR1 is KGHDR and CDR2 is SFDVKD. The CDR3 loop spans 16 amino acids. CDR3 bases: TGTGCCACCAGTGATGCGAAGGCTACCTCCTACAATGAGCAGTTCTTC. Its protein product is CATSDAKATSYNEQFF.

In this sample, this clonotype turned up once. This clone may be a read error of a much larger clone one base away. The J gene is TRBJ2-1, the V gene TRBV6-6; 9 bases fit TRBD1. CDR1 and CDR2 (germline): MNHNY, SVGAGI (reference sequence). The CDR3 consists of 16 residues. CDR3 bases: TGTACCAGCAGTTCCCTCCGGGACAGGGCAACCAATGAGCAGTTCTTC. Translated: CTSSSLRDRATNEQFF.

This clonotype was detected ten times or more. The DNA of the CDR3 is TGTGCCAGCAGTACCCGGGACAGTCGGGAGACCCAGTACTTC. Protein: CASSTRDSRETQYF. This chain connects TRBV27 to TRBJ2-5, with 7 bases that match TRBD1. The CDR3 runs to 14 residues. V lost 5 bases, J lost 5 bases, and 8 bases stayed unmatched. The V gene's germline CDR1 is MNHEY and CDR2 SMNVEV (reference sequence).

This clonotype was observed at least ten times. The chain combines TRBV15 with TRBJ1-4; D possibly corresponds to TRBD1 (5 bases). Germline loops: CDR1 LNHNV, CDR2 YYDKDF (reference sequence). CDR3 length equals 15 residues. Trimming took off 3 bases at V and 8 bases at J, with 16 bases between the two ends. CDR3 nucleotides: TGTGCCACCAGCAGCAGGGTCTCGGCCCGGGAAAAACTGTTTTTT. This sequence encodes CATSSRVSAREKLFF. The whole variable domain, filled in from reference TRBV15 and TRBJ1-4, reads DAMVIQNPRYQVTQFGKPVTLSCSQTLNHNVMYWYQQKSSQAPKLLFHYYDKDFNNEADTPDNFQSRRPNTSFCFLDIRSPGLGDTAMYLCATSSRVSAREKLFFGSGTQLSVL.

The V gene is TRBV12-3 or TRBV12-4, the J gene TRBJ2-3; no firm D call. The CDR3 contains 13 residues. Trimming stripped 1 base from V and 4 bases from J, with 6 bases between. This chain's CDR3 is CASSLDAADTQYF. The CDR3 bases are TGTGCCAGCAGTTTAGACGCGGCAGATACGCAGTATTTT.

The rearrangement joins TRBV12-3 or TRBV12-4 to TRBJ1-2; no definite D call. This CDR3 contains 14 residues. V lost 3 bases and J lost 4, with 12 bases in between. DNA of the CDR3: TGTGCCAGCAGTTTCGGAGTACCCAGCTATGGCTACACCTTC. As protein: CASSFGVPSYGYTF.

About this clonotype: One junction end does not reproduce the germline sequence, and a read error may be involved. V and J are TRBV7-2 and TRBJ1-1; D is ambiguous. The CDR3 has 14 residues. The germline gives CDR1 SGHTA, CDR2 FQGNSA. The CDR3 is CVSSLARMNTEAFF. The CDR3, as DNA: TGTGTCAGCAGCTTAGCCAGGATGAACACTGAAGCTTTCTTT. The whole variable domain, filled in from reference TRBV7-2 and TRBJ1-1, reads GAGVSQSPSNKVTEKGKDVELRCDPISGHTALYWYRQSLGQGLEFLIYFQGNSAPDKSGLPSDRFSAERTGGSVSTLTIQRTQQEDSAVYLCVSSLARMNTEAFFGQGTRLTVV.

This clonotype showed up just a few times. The chain has TRBV6-1 and TRBJ2-3; 8 positions agree with TRBD2. This CDR3 region has 17 residues. The V and J ends lost 1 base and 2 bases, in that order; junction bases with no gene match: 8. Per the germline V gene, CDR1 is MNHNS and CDR2 is SASEGT. The CDR3 DNA reads TGTGCCAGCAGTGAAGGATACGCGGGGGGACTCACAGATACGCAGTATTTT. Protein product: CASSEGYAGGLTDTQYF.

In this sample, this clonotype turned up many times. V usage is TRBV12-3 or TRBV12-4 and J usage is TRBJ2-5; 9 bases line up with TRBD1. This CDR3 has 16 residues. V dropped 1 base and J dropped 3; count of bases not matched to a gene: 6. CDR3 in amino acids: CASSLDPGTGKETQYF. CDR3 sequence (DNA): TGTGCCAGCAGTTTAGACCCCGGGACAGGGAAAGAGACCCAGTACTTC.

This clonotype was seen many times. This chain joins TRBV12-3 or TRBV12-4 and TRBJ1-6; D ambiguous. The V end was cut by 6 bases, the J end by 7 bases, with 10 bases between. CDR3 length: 13 residues. CDR3 bases: TGTGCCAGCAGCGCTCGGTCCAATTCACCCCTCCACTTT. It codes for CASSARSNSPLHF.

This chain joins TRBV28 and TRBJ2-5, with D possibly being TRBD2 (7 bases). Looked up from germline, CDR1 is MDHEN and CDR2 is SYDVKM. This CDR3 is 16 amino acids long. Trimming pared 3 bases from V and 4 bases from J, leaving 18 bases between. CDR3 DNA sequence: TGTGCCAGCAGTTTCTCTAGAGGGGGGGCGGGAGAGACCCAGTACTTC. Protein: CASSFSRGGAGETQYF.